Listed below are T cell receptor beta chains from one sample, sequenced in a study of metastatic and nonmetastatic thyroid tumors. TCRdb re-analyzed the PCR reads through MiXCR. The sample holds some 20,000 clones, around 14% seen once. The sample consisted of blood. All receptors come from a female donor with papillary thyroid cancer or a benign thyroid nodule (not recorded which). Some clones in this sample may be carry-over from other donors' samples. Each CDR3 is given without its conserved first and last residue. The order of the fields is V gene, CDR3 protein.

TRBV6-2/TRBV6-3 ASSSQGDAYGYT
TRBV6-1 ASSWDSGNTIY
TRBV15 ATSRFYRGINQPQH
TRBV6-1 ASSEQLTDTQY
TRBV11-3 ASSQGLAGSKGTGELF
TRBV11-2 ASSLVVGQYNEQF
TRBV5-1 ASSLGIPQGEQY
TRBV7-2 ASSLNRFMNTEAF
TRBV11-1 ASSSRDPSSYNEQF
TRBV7-6 ASSPINTEAF
TRBV2 ASSVRQETQY
TRBV29-1 SVVGAGNTEAF
TRBV5-1 ASSWRGGETQY
TRBV19 ASRRGRGLEKLF
TRBV14 ASSQADYEQY
TRBV7-9 ASTPPRQETQY
TRBV7-9 ASSFTSGGELF
TRBV12-3/TRBV12-4 ASSLISAHTGELF
TRBV7-3 ASSLTRGSTDTQY
TRBV3-1 AGSQPTGYGYT
TRBV7-2 ASSRSPGQGSEFAPEAKNIQY
TRBV20-1 SAWGTSSLRETQY
TRBV6-1 ASSHREMNYGYT
TRBV7-8 ASSPSSGGYYERY
TRBV18 ASSQQGDWAF
TRBV6-1 AGSETLFGGSGTQY
TRBV14 ASSPLGETDTQY
TRBV4-2 ASSQDLYAYNEQF
TRBV6-1 ASNGGGRNTIY
TRBV6-2/TRBV6-3 ASSTLPGTAYGYT
TRBV7-8 ASSLAWDTDYYGYT
TRBV28 ASSLTGGSPLH
TRBV15 ATSKTGGGSSYEQY
TRBV12-3/TRBV12-4 ASSLDVGEQY
TRBV20-1 SARDLGGAGAKNIQY
TRBV6-1 ASRLTGGLDPHEQY
TRBV2 ASSDGRLQETQY
TRBV5-1 ASSTGTEYEQY
TRBV29-1 SVGHAGALH
TRBV7-9 ASSWTTQVQF